This TCR beta chain is drawn from a study of cytomegalovirus exposure and HLA in healthy donors. Whole-study results and caveats: For cytomegalovirus status, the classifier reportedly gave diagnoses with high specificity and sensitivity.

The CDR3 spans 16 residues. Per the germline V gene, CDR1 is WNHNN and CDR2 is SYGVQD (reference sequence). J was trimmed by 2 bases and V by 0 bases; bases with no gene match: 4. In the case of this clone: Its matching antigen is unknown.

Here immunoSEQ multiplex PCR was the method, and the copy in TCRdb shows in-frame clones only, minus some. The sample shows 90,000 to 150,000 clones, 88% of them seen only once. Sequencing used PBMCs. The V and J genes are TRBV10-1 and TRBJ2-7, with 10 bases matching TRBD2. The sequence was collected from a man between 18 and 29 years old in good health and CMV-seronegative. CDR3 DNA sequence: TGCGCCAGCAGTGAGTCGACTAGCGGGCGACCCTACGAGCAGTACTTC. Translating it yields CASSESTSGRPYEQYF.